This T cell receptor beta chain was retrieved from a study of cytomegalovirus exposure and HLA in healthy donors. Study in general: Later, an analysis reported that the 120 or so validation repertoires had used the same platform as the approximately 690 first-cohort repertoires. Study results and caveats: Listed as cytomegalovirus-associated were about 160 TCR beta chains. In vitro data verified a few CMV-associated chains as specific for CMV antigens.

As to this clone: Its antigen is as yet unknown.

Using immunoSEQ multiplex PCR, the repertoire was profiled, and TCRdb retains in-frame clones only, with some absent. The repertoire consists of over 110,000 clones, with around nine tenths occurring once and the leading ten covering 8.7%. CDR1 is SGDLS, CDR2 YYNGEE, per germline. V lost 3 bases, J lost 0 bases, and 19 bases lay in between. The CDR3 has 18 amino acids. A roughly 120-subject validation cohort, separate from the approximately 610-subject first cohort, supplied the donors. The chain employs TRBV9 and TRBJ1-3; D perhaps matches TRBD1 (5 bases). Sequenced input: PBMCs. This clonotype originated in a man between 18 and 35 years old in good health and CMV-seropositive. The CDR3 DNA reads as TGTGCCAGCAGCGGGGGCAGCCTTAACGCAAACTCTGGAAACACCATATATTTT. Residues: CASSGGSLNANSGNTIYF.